This is a list of T cell receptor beta chains from one sample in a study of OX40 agonist ivuxolimab in advanced cancers. Clones were sequenced by immunoSEQ multiplex PCR, and TCRdb holds only the in-frame ones, with some missing. The table includes some 130,000 clones, about nine tenths detected once. Sequenced material: CD4+ or CD8+ T cells sorted from blood, taken in a trial of the OX40 agonist ivuxolimab. Receptors originate from an adult with an advanced solid tumor such as melanoma, head and neck, liver or kidney cancer. CDR3s include the opening cysteine and the closing phenylalanine or tryptophan. Only part of the rows carry a size: once, few, many, or a class if the clone is expanded.

>-|TRBV7-2
CASSSPGRLTETQYF
>-|TRBV5-1
CASSLWGGADEQYF
>-|TRBV7-3
CASSPHAAVYNEQFF
>-|TRBV5-1
CASSLVAGETDTQYF
>once|TRBV5-1
CASSLEGQLRTQYF
>-|TRBV7-3
CASSLFGHPNTEAFF
>few|TRBV27
CASSLRTGFDSPLHF
>-|TRBV28
CASSSRGGDTQYF
>-|TRBV11-3
CASSLRTSGSYEQYF
>-|TRBV2
CASTKSGRDSNEQFF
>-|TRBV19
CASRRQGRNTEAFF
>-|TRBV20-1
CSARGETQYF
>once|TRBV30
CAWKAEDTQYF
>few|TRBV4-2
CASSQEGQGASAPFF
>-|TRBV7-9
CASSLQLAGVADTQYF
>-|TRBV6-1
CASSELGIPQQQAFF
>-|TRBV28
CASSSRSAGGPRQFF
>-|TRBV28
CASSFQKSRTDQFF
>-|TRBV5-1
CASSLGGPNYEQYF
>-|TRBV29-1
CSVAKIRGEQFF
>-|TRBV7-3
CASSLVGTSGNNEQFF
>-|TRBV6-4
CASSVEAAYEQYF
>-|TRBV5-1
CASSDRGAEAFF
>-|TRBV7-2
CASSLATWDRDSWDYGYTF
>-|TRBV29-1
CSGRDPTSTDTQYF
>-|TRBV11-2
CASSPNRDYPYNEQFF
>-|TRBV25-1
CASSTMNTEAFF
>-|TRBV11-2
CASSEDREVQHEKLFF
>-|TRBV6-1
CASSDQGRIQETQYF
>-|TRBV19
CASSLVDPGNTIYF
>-|TRBV18
CASSPRESEAFF
>-|TRBV7-6
CASSLRWTGGNEQFF
>-|TRBV7-9
CASSPHSGLASRGTGELFF
>once|TRBV28
CASSLKVLNTEAFF
>-|TRBV7-9
CATGGDRHLGEAFF
>-|TRBV5-1
CASSLEDDPGETQYF
>-|TRBV15
CATSRATENYGYTF
>-|TRBV18
CASSPPGGGHNEQFF
>-|TRBV7-9
CASSLGGTGVEKLFF
>-|TRBV5-6
CASSPKGDRLMELFF
>-|TRBV21-1
CASATSRSCNEQFF
>-|TRBV7-2
CASSSDRSSYEQYF
>once|TRBV5-1
CASIGSGRDNEQFF
>-|TRBV11-2
CASSPLDRGRSTEAFF
>-|TRBV28
CASSSTGEQYF
>-|TRBV5-5
CASSLGGATEPQHF
>-|TRBV4-3
CASSQGARSGANVLTF
>-|TRBV28
CASSLSGTGELFF
>-|TRBV5-1
CASSWFSSPNTEAFF
>-|TRBV6-5
CASSYSVTSAVEQYF
>-|TRBV5-1
CASSDPILDRTNTGELFF
>-|TRBV4-3
CASSQGQLNTEAFF
>once|TRBV4-1
CASSQWGQSYEQYF
>-|TRBV7-9
CASSEEEGLGVEQYF
>-|TRBV6-1
CASRDRGYEQYF